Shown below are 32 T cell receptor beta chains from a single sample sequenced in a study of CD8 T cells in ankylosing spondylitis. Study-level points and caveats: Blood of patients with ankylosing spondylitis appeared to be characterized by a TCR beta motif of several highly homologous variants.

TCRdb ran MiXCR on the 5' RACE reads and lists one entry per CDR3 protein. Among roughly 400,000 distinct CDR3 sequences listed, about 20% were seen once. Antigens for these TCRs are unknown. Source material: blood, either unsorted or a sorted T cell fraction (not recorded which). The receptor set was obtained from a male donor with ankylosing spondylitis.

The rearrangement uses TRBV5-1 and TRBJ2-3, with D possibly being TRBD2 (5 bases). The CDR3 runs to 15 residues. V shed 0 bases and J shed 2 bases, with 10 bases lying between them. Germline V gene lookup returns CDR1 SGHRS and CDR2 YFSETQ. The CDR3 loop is CASSLGGADTDTQYF. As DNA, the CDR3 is TGCGCCAGCAGCTTGGGGGGAGCGGACACAGATACGCAGTATTTT.

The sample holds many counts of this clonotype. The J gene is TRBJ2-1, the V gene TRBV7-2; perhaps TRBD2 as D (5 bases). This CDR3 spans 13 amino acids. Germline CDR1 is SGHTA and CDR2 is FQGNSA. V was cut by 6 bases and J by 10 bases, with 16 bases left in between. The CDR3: CASSYPGGREQFF. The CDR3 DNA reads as TGTGCCAGCAGTTACCCCGGAGGACGGGAGCAGTTCTTC.

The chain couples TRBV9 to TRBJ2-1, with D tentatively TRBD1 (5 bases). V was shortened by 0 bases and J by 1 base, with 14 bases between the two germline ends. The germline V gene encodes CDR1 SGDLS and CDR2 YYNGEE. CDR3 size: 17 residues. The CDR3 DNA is TGTGCCAGCAGCGTAGAAGGGGATAACTTATCCTACAATGAGCAGTTCTTC. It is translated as CASSVEGDNLSYNEQFF. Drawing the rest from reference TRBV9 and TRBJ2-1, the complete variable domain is DSGVTQTPKHLITATGQRVTLRCSPRSGDLSVYWYQQSLDQGLQFLIQYYNGEERAKGNILERFSAQQFPDLHSELNLSSLELGDSALYFCASSVEGDNLSYNEQFFGPGTRLTVL.

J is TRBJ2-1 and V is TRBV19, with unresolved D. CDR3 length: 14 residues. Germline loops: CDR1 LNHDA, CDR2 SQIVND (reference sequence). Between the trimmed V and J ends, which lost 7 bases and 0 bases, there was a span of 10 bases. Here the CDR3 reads CASTPSVSYNEQFF. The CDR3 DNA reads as TGTGCCAGTACTCCCTCGGTCTCCTACAATGAGCAGTTCTTC.

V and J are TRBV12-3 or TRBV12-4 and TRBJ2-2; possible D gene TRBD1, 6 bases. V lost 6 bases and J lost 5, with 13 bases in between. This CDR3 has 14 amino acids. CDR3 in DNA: TGTGCCAGCAGCACCCTCAGGGGTACCGGGGAGCTGTTTTTT. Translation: CASSTLRGTGELFF.

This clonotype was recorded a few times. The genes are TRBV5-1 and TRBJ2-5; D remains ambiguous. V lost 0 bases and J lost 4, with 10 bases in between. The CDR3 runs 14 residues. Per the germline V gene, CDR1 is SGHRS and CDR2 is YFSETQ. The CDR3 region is CASSLDRLPETQYF. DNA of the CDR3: TGCGCCAGCAGCTTGGATAGGCTCCCAGAGACCCAGTACTTC.

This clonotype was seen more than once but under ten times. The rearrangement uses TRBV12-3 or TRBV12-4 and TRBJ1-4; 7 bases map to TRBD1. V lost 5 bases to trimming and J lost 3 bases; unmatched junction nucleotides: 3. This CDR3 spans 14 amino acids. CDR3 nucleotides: TGTGCCAGCAGTCCGGACAGGTCTAATGAAAAACTGTTTTTT. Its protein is CASSPDRSNEKLFF.

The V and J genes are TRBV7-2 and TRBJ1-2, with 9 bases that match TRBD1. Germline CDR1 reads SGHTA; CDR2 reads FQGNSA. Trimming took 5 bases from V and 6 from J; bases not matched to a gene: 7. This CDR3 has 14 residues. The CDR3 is CASSPQRDRDGYTF. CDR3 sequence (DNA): TGTGCCAGCAGCCCTCAGAGGGACAGGGATGGCTACACCTTC.

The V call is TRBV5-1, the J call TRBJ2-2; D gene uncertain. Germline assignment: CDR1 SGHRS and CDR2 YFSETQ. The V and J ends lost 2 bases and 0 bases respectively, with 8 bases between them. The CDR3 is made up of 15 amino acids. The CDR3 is CASSLNFANTGELFF. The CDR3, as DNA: TGCGCCAGCAGCTTAAACTTCGCGAACACCGGGGAGCTGTTTTTT.

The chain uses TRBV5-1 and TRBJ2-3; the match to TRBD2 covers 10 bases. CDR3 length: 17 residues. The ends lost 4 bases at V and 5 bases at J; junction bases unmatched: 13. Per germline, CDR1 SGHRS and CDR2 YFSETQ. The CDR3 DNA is TGCGCCAGCAGCGCCCGACTAGCGGGTCTTTCAGTAGATACGCAGTATTTT. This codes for CASSARLAGLSVDTQYF.

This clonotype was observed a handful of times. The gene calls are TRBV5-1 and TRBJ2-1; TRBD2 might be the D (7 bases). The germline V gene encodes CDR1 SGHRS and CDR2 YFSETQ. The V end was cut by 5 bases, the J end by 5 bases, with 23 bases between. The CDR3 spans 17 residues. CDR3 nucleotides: TGCGCCAGCAGTTCAGGGGCCGGGACTACCCGTGACAATGAGCAGTTCTTC. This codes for CASSSGAGTTRDNEQFF.

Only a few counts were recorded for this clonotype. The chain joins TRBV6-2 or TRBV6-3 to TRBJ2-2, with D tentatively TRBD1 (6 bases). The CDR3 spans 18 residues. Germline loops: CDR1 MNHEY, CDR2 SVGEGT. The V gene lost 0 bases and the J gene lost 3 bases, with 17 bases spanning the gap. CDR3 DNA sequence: TGTGCCAGCAGTTACTCGATTGGACAGAGCTCTTACACCGGGGAGCTGTTTTTT. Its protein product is CASSYSIGQSSYTGELFF.

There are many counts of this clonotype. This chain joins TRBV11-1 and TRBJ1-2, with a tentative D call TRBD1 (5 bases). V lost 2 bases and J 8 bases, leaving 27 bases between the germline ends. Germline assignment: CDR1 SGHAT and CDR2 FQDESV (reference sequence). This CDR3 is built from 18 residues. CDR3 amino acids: CASSLFPRGGRTSEGYTF. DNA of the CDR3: TGTGCCAGCAGCTTATTCCCCCGGGGCGGACGAACCTCGGAGGGCTACACCTTC.

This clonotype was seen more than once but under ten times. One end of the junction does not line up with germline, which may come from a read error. In DNA form, the CDR3 reads TGTGCCAGCAGTGGCGGTACAGGTACGCAGTATTTT. Translating it yields CASSGGTGTQYF. The V and J genes are TRBV25-1 and TRBJ2-3, with D perhaps TRBD1 (5 bases). Germline V gene data show CDR1 as MGHDK and CDR2 as SYGVNS. The CDR3 is 12 amino acids.

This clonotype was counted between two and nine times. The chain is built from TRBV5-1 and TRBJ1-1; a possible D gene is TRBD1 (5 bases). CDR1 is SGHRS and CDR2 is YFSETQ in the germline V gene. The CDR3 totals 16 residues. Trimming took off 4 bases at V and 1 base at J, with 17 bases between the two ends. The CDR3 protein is CASSQQGPNPNTEAFF. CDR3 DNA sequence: TGCGCCAGCAGCCAGCAGGGCCCCAACCCGAACACTGAAGCTTTCTTT.

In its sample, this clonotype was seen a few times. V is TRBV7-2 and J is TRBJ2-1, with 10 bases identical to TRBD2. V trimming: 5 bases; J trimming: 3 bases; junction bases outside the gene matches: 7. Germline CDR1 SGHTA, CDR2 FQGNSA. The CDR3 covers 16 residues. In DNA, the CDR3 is TGTGCCAGCAGCCCTGGACTAGCGGAGTACTACAATGAGCAGTTCTTC. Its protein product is CASSPGLAEYYNEQFF.

CDR3 coding DNA: TGCAGCGTTGACTCTGACGGCTACACCTTC. Translated: CSVDSDGYTF. The chain carries TRBV29-1 and TRBJ1-2; D remains unclear. The CDR3 loop spans 10 amino acids. Per the germline V gene, CDR1 is SQVTM and CDR2 is ANQGSEA. The V gene lost 3 bases and the J gene lost 8 bases, with 7 bases spanning the gap.

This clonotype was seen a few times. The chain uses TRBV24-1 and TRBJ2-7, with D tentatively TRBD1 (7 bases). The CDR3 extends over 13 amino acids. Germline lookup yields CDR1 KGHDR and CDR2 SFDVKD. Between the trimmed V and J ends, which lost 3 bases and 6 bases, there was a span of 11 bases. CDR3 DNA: TGTGCCACCAGTGATCCAGGGGGACTCGAGCAGTACTTC. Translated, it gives CATSDPGGLEQYF.

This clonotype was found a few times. DNA of the CDR3: TGTGCCAGTAGTATCGGCAGGGAGACCGGGGAGCTGTTTTTT. It is translated as CASSIGRETGELFF. This chain links TRBV19 with TRBJ2-2; perhaps D is TRBD1 or TRBD2 (5 bases each). CDR3 length equals 14 residues. CDR1 LNHDA and CDR2 SQIVND come from the germline V gene (reference sequence). V was trimmed by 3 bases and J by 5 bases, leaving 10 bases between them.

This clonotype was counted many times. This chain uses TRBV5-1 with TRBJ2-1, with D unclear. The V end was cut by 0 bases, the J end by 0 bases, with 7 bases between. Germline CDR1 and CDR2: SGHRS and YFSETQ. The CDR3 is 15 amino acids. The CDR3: CASSLVASSYNEQFF. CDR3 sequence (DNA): TGCGCCAGCAGCTTGGTGGCGAGCTCCTACAATGAGCAGTTCTTC.

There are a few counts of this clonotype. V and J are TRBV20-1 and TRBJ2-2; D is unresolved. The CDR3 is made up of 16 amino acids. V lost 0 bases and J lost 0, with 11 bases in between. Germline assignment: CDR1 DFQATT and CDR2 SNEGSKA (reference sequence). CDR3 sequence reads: CSARDLRLPNTGELFF. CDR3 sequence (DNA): TGCAGTGCTAGAGATCTGAGACTCCCGAACACCGGGGAGCTGTTTTTT.

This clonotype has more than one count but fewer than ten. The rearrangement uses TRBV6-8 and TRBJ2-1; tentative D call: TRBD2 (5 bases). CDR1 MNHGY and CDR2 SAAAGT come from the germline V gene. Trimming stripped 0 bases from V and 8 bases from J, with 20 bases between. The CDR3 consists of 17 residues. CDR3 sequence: CASSYSMTGEHRDEQFF. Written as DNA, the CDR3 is TGTGCCAGCAGTTACTCGATGACCGGGGAGCACCGGGATGAGCAGTTCTTC.

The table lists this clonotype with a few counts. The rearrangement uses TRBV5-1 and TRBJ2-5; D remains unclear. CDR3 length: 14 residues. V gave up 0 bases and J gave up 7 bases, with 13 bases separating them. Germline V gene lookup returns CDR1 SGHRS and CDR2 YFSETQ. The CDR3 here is CASSLDGPATTQYF. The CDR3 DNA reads TGCGCCAGCAGCTTGGATGGACCCGCGACGACCCAGTACTTC.

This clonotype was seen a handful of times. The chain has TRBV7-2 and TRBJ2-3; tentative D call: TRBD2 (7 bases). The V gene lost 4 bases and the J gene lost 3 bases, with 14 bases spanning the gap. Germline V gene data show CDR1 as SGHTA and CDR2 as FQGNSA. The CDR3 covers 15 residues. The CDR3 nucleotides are TGTGCCAGCAGCTCCCTAGGGGGGGGGACAGATACGCAGTATTTT. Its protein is CASSSLGGGTDTQYF.

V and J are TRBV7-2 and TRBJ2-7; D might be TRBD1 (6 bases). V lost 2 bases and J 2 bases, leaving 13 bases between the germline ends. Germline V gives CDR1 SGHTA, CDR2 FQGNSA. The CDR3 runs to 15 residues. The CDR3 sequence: CASSLQQGHTYEQYF. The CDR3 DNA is TGTGCCAGCAGCTTACAACAGGGTCATACCTACGAGCAGTACTTC.

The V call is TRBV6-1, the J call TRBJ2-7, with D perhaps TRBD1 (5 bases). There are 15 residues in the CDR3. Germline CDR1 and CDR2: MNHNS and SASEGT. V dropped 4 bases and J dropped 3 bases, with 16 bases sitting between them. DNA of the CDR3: TGTGCCAGCAGTGGACAGTCATGGAACGTCTACGAGCAGTACTTC. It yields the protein CASSGQSWNVYEQYF.

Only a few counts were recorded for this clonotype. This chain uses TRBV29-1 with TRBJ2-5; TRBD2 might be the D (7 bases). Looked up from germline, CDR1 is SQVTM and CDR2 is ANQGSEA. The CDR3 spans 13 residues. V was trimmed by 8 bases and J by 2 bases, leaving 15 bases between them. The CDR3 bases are TGCAGCAACGCTCGGGGGGCTCAAGAGACCCAGTACTTC. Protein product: CSNARGAQETQYF. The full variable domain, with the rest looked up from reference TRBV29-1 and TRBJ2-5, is SAVISQKPSRDICQRGTSLTIQCQVDSQVTMMFWYRQQPGQSLTLIATANQGSEATYESGFVIDKFPISRPNLTFSTLTVSNMSPEDSSIYLCSNARGAQETQYFGPGTRLLVL.

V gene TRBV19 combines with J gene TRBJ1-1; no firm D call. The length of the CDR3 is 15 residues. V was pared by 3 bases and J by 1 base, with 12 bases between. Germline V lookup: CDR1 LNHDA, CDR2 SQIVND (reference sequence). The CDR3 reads CASSIPGSGNTEAFF. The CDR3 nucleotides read TGTGCCAGTAGTATCCCCGGGAGCGGGAACACTGAAGCTTTCTTT.

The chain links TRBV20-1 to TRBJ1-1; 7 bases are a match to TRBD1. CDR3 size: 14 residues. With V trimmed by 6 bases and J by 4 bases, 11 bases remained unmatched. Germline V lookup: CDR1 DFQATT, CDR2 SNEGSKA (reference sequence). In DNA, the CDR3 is TGCAGTGCCGGGGACAGCTGGCCTCTCACTGAAGCTTTCTTT. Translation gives CSAGDSWPLTEAFF.

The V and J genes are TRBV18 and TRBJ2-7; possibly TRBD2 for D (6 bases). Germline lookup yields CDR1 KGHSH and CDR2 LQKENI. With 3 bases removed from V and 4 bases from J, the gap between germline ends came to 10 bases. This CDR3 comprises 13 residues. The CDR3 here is CASSPKTRYEQYF. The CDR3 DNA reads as TGTGCCAGCTCACCGAAGACTAGATACGAGCAGTACTTC.

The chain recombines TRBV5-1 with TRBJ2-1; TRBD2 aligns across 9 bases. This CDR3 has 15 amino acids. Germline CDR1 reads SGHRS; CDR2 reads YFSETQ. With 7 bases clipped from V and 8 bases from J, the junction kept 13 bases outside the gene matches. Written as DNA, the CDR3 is TGCGCCAGCGCCAGGTGGACTAGCGAGGACGATGAGCAGTTCTTC. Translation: CASARWTSEDDEQFF.

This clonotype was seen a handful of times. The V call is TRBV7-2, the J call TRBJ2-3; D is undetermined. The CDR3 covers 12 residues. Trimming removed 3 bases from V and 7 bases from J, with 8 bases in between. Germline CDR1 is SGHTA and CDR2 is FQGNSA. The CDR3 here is CASSFSGYTQYF. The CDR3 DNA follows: TGTGCCAGCAGCTTTTCGGGCTATACGCAGTATTTT. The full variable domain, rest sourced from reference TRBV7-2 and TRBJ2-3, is GAGVSQSPSNKVTEKGKDVELRCDPISGHTALYWYRQSLGQGLEFLIYFQGNSAPDKSGLPSDRFSAERTGGSVSTLTIQRTQQEDSAVYLCASSFSGYTQYFGPGTRLTVL.